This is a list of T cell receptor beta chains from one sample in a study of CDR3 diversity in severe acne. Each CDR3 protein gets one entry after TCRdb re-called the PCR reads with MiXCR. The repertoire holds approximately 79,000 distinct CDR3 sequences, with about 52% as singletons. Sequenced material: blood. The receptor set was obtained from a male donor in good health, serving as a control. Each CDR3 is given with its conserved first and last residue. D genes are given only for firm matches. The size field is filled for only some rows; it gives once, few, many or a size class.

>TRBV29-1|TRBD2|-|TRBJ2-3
TGCAGCGTTACTAGCGGGAGGTGGCATACGCAGTATTTT
CSVTSGRWHTQYF
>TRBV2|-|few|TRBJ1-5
TGTGCCAGCACTACCGACAGAGTAGCAAATCAGCCCCAGCATTTT
CASTTDRVANQPQHF
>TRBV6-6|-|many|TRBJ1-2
TGTGCCAGCAGTTACGGGGGCAGGCGTGACGGCTACACCTTC
CASSYGGRRDGYTF
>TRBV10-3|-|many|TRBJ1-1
TGTGCCATCAGTGAAATCGGGACAGAAGCTTTCTTT
CAISEIGTEAFF
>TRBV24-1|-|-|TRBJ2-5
TGTGCCACCAGTGATTACGGCGCCGGGGAGACCCAGTACTTC
CATSDYGAGETQYF
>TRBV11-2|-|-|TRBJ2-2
TGCGCCAGCAGCTTGAATCAGGTGGCCACCGGGGAGCTGTTTTTT
CASSLNQVATGELFF
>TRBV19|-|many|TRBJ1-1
TGTGCCAGTGGCCCCGGGACCCTTGAAGCTTTCTTT
CASGPGTLEAFF
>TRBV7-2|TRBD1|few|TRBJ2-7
TGTGCCAGCAGCCCCGGGACAGGGGCCAACGAGCAGTACTTC
CASSPGTGANEQYF
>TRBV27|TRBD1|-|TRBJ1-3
TGTGCCAGCACACCGACAGGGGAAGCTGGAAACACCATATATTTT
CASTPTGEAGNTIYF
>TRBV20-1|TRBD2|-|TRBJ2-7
TGCAGTGCTAGCAGCCACCGGGACGGGGGGGAGCAGTACTTC
CSASSHRDGGEQYF
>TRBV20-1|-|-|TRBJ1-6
TGCAGTGCTAGGTCTGCGGGAGCGGGAGGGGGTTCACCCCTCCACTTT
CSARSAGAGGGSPLHF
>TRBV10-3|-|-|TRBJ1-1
TGTGCCATCAGTGAGTCGGCGGCTTTAAGGGAGGCTTTCTTT
CAISESAALREAFF
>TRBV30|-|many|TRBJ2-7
TGTGCCTGGAGTGTAGCCGATAGATACGGGCAGTACTTC
CAWSVADRYGQYF
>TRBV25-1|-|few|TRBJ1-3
TGTGCCAGCAGTGACAGGGCTGGAAACACCATATATTTT
CASSDRAGNTIYF
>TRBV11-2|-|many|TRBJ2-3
TGTGCCAGCGGACTCCGGCCCAGCACAGATACGCAGTATTTT
CASGLRPSTDTQYF
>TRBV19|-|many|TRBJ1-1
TGTGCCAGGCCGTTACGATTGAACACTGAAGCTTTCTTT
CARPLRLNTEAFF
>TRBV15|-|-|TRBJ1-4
TGTGCCACCAGCATTATGTTGACAGCTAATGAAAAACTGTTTTTT
CATSIMLTANEKLFF
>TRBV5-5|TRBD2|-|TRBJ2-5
TGTGCCAGCAGCTTGGCTAGCGGGAGGGCAATCCAAGAGACCCAGTACTTC
CASSLASGRAIQETQYF
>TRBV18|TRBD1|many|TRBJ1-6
TGTGCCAGCTCTCAAAGGGATACAGGGGCCCGTTCACCCCTCCACTTT
CASSQRDTGARSPLHF
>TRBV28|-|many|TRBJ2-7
TGTGCCACGCGGGACTCCTACGAGCAGTACTTC
CATRDSYEQYF
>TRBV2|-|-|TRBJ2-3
TGTGCCAGCATGGAGGGCGGGGCCTACACAGATACGCAGTATTTC
CASMEGGAYTDTQYF
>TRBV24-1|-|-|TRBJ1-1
TGTGCCACCAGGGCTGGCGGGTCCTGGCGCCTGAACACTGAAGCTTTCTTT
CATRAGGSWRLNTEAFF
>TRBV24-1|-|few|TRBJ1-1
TGTGCCAGCAGATACCAGGCGAACACTGAAGCTTTCTTT
CASRYQANTEAFF
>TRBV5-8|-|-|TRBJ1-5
TGTGCCAGCAGCTTGGCCTGGACAGCCGATCAGCCCCAGCATTTT
CASSLAWTADQPQHF
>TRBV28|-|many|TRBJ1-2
TGTGCCAGCAGCTCTCATTTCAACTATGACTACACCTTC
CASSSHFNYDYTF
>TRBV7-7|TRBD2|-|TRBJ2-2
TGTGCTAGCAGCTTAGGACTAGCGGGGAACACCGGGGAGCTGTTTTTT
CASSLGLAGNTGELFF
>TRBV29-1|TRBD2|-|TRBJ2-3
TGCAGCGTATCCAGTGGGAGGGCAGGCACAGATACGCAGTATTTT
CSVSSGRAGTDTQYF
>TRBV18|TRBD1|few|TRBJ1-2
TGTGCCAGCTCACCAACCGGGACAGGGGGCTATGGCTACACCTTC
CASSPTGTGGYGYTF
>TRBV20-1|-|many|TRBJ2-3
TGCAGTGCTAGTGATCTTCTAGAAGCCACAGATACGCAGTATTTT
CSASDLLEATDTQYF
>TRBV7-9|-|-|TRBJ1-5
TGTGCCAGCAGCTTTTCGACAGCGAATCAGCCCCAGCATTTT
CASSFSTANQPQHF
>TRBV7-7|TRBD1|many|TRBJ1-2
TGTGCCAGCAGCCCCATTGGACAGGGAGCTAACTATGGCTACACCTTC
CASSPIGQGANYGYTF
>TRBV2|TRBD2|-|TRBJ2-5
TGTGCCAGCAGTGAAGAGCTGGGACTAGCGGGAGAGGGTGAGACCCAGTACTTC
CASSEELGLAGEGETQYF
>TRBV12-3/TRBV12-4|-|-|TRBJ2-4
TGTGCTAGTGAGCAGGGAACGAACATTCAGTACTTC
CASEQGTNIQYF